This T cell receptor beta chain comes out of a study of multiple sclerosis patients with progressive multifocal leukoencephalopathy. Points from the study as a whole: It is unclear whether the findings reflect JC virus infection or general immunocompromise. Less diverse TRB repertoires were suggested in most PML patients. Expanded clones at PML onset predated and persisted through natalizumab therapy.

Time point of the sample: more than five months of natalizumab therapy. All patients had prior interferon beta, and all PML patients were female. The CDR3 consists of 13 residues. V was clipped by 5 bases and J by 3 bases, with 11 bases between them. Looked up from germline, CDR1 is SNHLY and CDR2 is FYNNEI. Notes on this clone: The antigen is unknown.

TCRdb's table, derived via immunoSEQ multiplex PCR, lists solely in-frame clones and lacks some. The table has 25,000 to 30,000 clones, just under 90% seen once. The chain has TRBV2 and TRBJ2-7; D unclear. Sequences were derived from PBMCs, sampled from a patient treated with natalizumab. The TCR originated in a human donor with multiple sclerosis. As DNA, the CDR3 is TGTGCCAGCAGTCGAGTCAATAACTACGAGCAGTACTTC. Residues: CASSRVNNYEQYF.